Below are 14 T cell receptor beta chains sequenced from a single sample in a study of shared clonotypes between healthy human individuals. The protocol was immunoSEQ multiplex PCR, while the TCRdb copy is restricted to in-frame clones and leaves out a portion. The table has around 550,000 clones, about 96% seen once. Material for sequencing was naive CD4+ T cells sorted from blood. This sample's subset: CD45RA+ positively selected. These receptors all come from a woman in her twenties or thirties in good health.

This chain uses TRBV18 with TRBJ2-1, with 13 positions matching TRBD2. Trimming at V came to 3 bases and at J to 4 bases, leaving 6 bases not matched to a gene. The germline gives CDR1 KGHSH, CDR2 LQKENI. The CDR3 runs to 17 residues. CDR3 protein: CASSPRTSGSAYNEQFF. The CDR3 bases are TGTGCCAGCTCACCCAGGACTAGCGGGAGTGCTTACAATGAGCAGTTCTTC.

The rearrangement links TRBV7-2 to TRBJ2-5; D ambiguous. The CDR3 length is 13 residues. Trimming took 4 bases from V and 7 from J, leaving 13 bases between them. Looked up from germline, CDR1 is SGHTA and CDR2 is FQGNSA. The CDR3 spells CASSSSPLSTQYF. The CDR3 coding sequence is TGTGCCAGCAGCTCGAGCCCGTTGTCGACCCAGTACTTC. Full variable domain (missing parts from reference TRBV7-2 and TRBJ2-5): GAGVSQSPSNKVTEKGKDVELRCDPISGHTALYWYRQSLGQGLEFLIYFQGNSAPDKSGLPSDRFSAERTGGSVSTLTIQRTQQEDSAVYLCASSSSPLSTQYFGPGTRLLVL.

DNA of the CDR3: TGTGCCAGCAGTTTATCGGAAGAGACCCAGTACTTC. Residues: CASSLSEETQYF. The chain joins TRBV27 to TRBJ2-5; unclear D gene. Germline values: CDR1 MNHEY, CDR2 SMNVEV (reference sequence). The V gene lost 0 bases and the J gene lost 3 bases, with 2 bases spanning the gap. The CDR3 runs to 12 residues.

The chain employs TRBV28 and TRBJ2-7, with TRBD2 as a possible D gene (5 bases). The CDR3 loop spans 16 amino acids. V lost 0 bases, J lost 3 bases, and 15 bases lay in between. Germline CDR1 MDHEN, CDR2 SYDVKM. The CDR3 reads CASSLWLGTEGYEQYF. The DNA for the CDR3 is TGTGCCAGCAGTTTATGGCTGGGTACCGAGGGCTACGAGCAGTACTTC.

This rearrangement joins TRBV5-1 to TRBJ2-2; D unclear. CDR1 and CDR2 (germline): SGHRS, YFSETQ. Trimming removed 0 bases from V and 2 bases from J, with 11 bases in between. This CDR3 comprises 16 residues. CDR3 in DNA: TGCGCCAGCAGCTTGGGTAAAGCGAGCAACACCGGGGAGCTGTTTTTT. Translating gives CASSLGKASNTGELFF.

V is TRBV5-1 and J is TRBJ2-6; D is unclear. The CDR3 has 15 amino acids. Germline V CDR1 and CDR2: SGHRS, YFSETQ. V lost 0 bases and J 4 bases, leaving 8 bases between the germline ends. The CDR3 reads CASSLEGLGANVLTF. The CDR3 nucleotides read TGCGCCAGCAGCTTGGAAGGGCTCGGGGCCAACGTCCTGACTTTC.

The chain joins TRBV18 to TRBJ1-4; D not resolved. The V gene lost 4 bases and the J gene lost 5 bases, with 11 bases spanning the gap. The germline V gene has CDR1 KGHSH and CDR2 LQKENI. There are 14 residues in the CDR3. The CDR3 sequence is CASSRTGPNEKLFF. For the CDR3, the DNA is TGTGCCAGCTCACGTACCGGGCCCAATGAAAAACTGTTTTTT.

The chain joins TRBV5-4 to TRBJ2-7, with 9 nucleotides matching TRBD2. This CDR3 region has 15 residues. V trimming: 3 bases; J trimming: 0 bases; junction bases outside the gene matches: 4. Germline CDR1 reads SGHNT; CDR2 reads YYREEE (reference sequence). The CDR3: CASSSSGASSYEQYF. CDR3 nucleotide sequence: TGTGCCAGCAGCTCTAGCGGGGCCAGCTCCTACGAGCAGTACTTC.

This chain uses TRBV28 with TRBJ2-6; either TRBD1 or TRBD2 may supply D (5 bases each). Germline V CDR1 and CDR2: MDHEN, SYDVKM. CDR3 length: 16 amino acids. V lost 10 bases and J 0 bases, leaving 16 bases between the germline ends. As DNA, the CDR3 is TGTGCCACCCTAGGGACGGATCACTCTGGGGCCAACGTCCTGACTTTC. It translates to CATLGTDHSGANVLTF.

CDR3 sequence: CASSLDRVNEQFF. CDR3 DNA sequence: TGTGCCAGCAGTTTGGACAGGGTCAATGAGCAGTTCTTC. J is TRBJ2-1 and V is TRBV28; 8 nucleotides match TRBD1. Trimming removed 3 bases from V and 6 bases from J; junction bases left unmatched: 1. CDR3 length: 13 residues. The V gene's germline CDR1 is MDHEN and CDR2 SYDVKM.

This chain uses TRBV7-9 with TRBJ1-1; maybe TRBD1 (5 bases). V shed 6 bases and J shed 6 bases, with 17 bases lying between them. This CDR3 has 14 residues. CDR1 is SEHNR and CDR2 is FQNEAQ in the germline V gene (reference sequence). The chain's CDR3 is CASSLPGLLSEAFF. The CDR3 bases are TGTGCCAGCAGTTTACCGGGACTTTTATCTGAAGCTTTCTTT.

This rearrangement joins TRBV27 to TRBJ2-7; TRBD2 agrees at 7 bases. Trimming removed 3 bases from V and 2 bases from J; junction bases left unmatched: 4. CDR1 and CDR2 (germline): MNHEY, SMNVEV (reference sequence). This CDR3 has 14 amino acids. The CDR3 DNA sequence: TGTGCCAGCAGTTTGGTGGGAGGGGCCTACGAGCAGTACTTC. It codes for CASSLVGGAYEQYF.

The chain carries TRBV6-1 and TRBJ1-5, with 8 bases identical to TRBD1. Germline V lookup: CDR1 MNHNS, CDR2 SASEGT. Trimming at V came to 4 bases and at J to 2 bases, leaving 7 bases not matched to a gene. This CDR3 spans 16 amino acids. CDR3 sequence reads: CASSGPRGLGNQPQHF. The CDR3 nucleotides are TGTGCCAGCAGTGGTCCCAGGGGGCTGGGCAATCAGCCCCAGCATTTT.

The V and J genes are TRBV10-3 and TRBJ1-1; possibly TRBD1 for D (6 bases). Germline CDR1 reads ENHRY; CDR2 reads SYGVKD. The CDR3 is made up of 15 amino acids. The ends were cut back, 6 bases at V and 3 bases at J, with 17 bases in the middle. The CDR3 region has the DNA TGTGCCATCAGACACCCGACAGGTGGGGACACTGAAGCTTTCTTT. Amino acid sequence: CAIRHPTGGDTEAFF.